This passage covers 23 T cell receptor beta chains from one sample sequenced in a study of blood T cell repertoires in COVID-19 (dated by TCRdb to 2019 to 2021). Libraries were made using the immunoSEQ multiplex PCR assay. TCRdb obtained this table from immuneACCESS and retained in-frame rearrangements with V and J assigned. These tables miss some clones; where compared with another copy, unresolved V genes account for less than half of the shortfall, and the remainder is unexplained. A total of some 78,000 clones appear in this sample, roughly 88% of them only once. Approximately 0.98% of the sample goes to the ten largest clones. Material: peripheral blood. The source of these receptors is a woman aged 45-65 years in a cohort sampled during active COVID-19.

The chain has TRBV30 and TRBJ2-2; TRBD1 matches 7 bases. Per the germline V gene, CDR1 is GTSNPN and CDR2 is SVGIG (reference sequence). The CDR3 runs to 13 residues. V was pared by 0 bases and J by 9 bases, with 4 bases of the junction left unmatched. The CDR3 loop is CAWSVPTGRELFF. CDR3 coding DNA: TGTGCCTGGAGTGTACCGACAGGGCGGGAGCTGTTTTTT.

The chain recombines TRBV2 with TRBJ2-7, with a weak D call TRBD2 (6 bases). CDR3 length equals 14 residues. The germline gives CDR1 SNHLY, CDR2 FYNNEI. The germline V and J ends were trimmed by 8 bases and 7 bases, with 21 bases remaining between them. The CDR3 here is CASGMRDLDSEQYF. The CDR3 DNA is TGTGCCAGCGGGATGCGGGATCTTGATTCGGAGCAGTACTTC.

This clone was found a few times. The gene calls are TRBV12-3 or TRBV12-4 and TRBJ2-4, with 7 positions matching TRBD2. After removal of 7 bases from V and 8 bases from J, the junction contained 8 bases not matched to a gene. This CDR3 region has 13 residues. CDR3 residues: CASNRGGGDIQYF. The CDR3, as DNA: TGTGCCAGCAACCGCGGGGGTGGGGACATTCAGTACTTC.

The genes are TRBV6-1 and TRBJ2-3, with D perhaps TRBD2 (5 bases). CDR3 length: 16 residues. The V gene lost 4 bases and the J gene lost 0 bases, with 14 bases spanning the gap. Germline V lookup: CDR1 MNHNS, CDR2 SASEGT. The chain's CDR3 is CASSGAGDSSTDTQYF. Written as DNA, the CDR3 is TGTGCCAGCAGTGGGGCGGGTGACTCTAGCACAGATACGCAGTATTTT.

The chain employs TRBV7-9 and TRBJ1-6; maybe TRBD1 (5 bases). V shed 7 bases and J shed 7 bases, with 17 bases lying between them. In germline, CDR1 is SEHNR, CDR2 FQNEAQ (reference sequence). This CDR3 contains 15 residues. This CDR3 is CASTLRGVGNSPLHF. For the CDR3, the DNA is TGTGCCAGCACCCTAAGGGGTGTTGGGAATTCACCCCTCCACTTT.

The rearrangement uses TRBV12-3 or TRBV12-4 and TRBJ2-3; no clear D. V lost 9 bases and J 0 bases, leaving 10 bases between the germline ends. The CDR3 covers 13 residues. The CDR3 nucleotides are TGTGCCAGTAGACTGGCCAGCACAGATACGCAGTATTTT. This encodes CASRLASTDTQYF.

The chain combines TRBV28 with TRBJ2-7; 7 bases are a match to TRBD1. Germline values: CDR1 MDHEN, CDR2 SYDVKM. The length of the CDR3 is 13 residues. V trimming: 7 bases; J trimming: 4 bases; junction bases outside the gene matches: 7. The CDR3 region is CASNRGTFYEQYF. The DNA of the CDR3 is TGTGCCAGCAACAGGGGCACTTTTTACGAGCAGTACTTC.

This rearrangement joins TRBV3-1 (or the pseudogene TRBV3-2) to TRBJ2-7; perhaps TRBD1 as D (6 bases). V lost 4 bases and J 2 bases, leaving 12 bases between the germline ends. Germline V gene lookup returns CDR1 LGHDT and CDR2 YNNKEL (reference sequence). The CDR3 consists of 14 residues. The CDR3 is CASSPTGQPYEQYF. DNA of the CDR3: TGTGCCAGCAGCCCTACCGGACAGCCCTACGAGCAGTACTTC.

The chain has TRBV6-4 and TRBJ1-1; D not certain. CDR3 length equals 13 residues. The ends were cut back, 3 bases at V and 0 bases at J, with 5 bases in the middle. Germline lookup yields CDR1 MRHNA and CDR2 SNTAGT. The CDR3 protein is CASSEQLNTEAFF. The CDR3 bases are TGTGCCAGCAGTGAACAGCTGAACACTGAAGCTTTCTTT.

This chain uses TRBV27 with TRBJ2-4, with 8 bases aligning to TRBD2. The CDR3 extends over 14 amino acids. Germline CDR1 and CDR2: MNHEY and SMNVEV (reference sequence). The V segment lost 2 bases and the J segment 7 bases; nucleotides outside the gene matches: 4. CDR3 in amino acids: CASSLGASGNIQYF. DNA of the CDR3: TGTGCCAGCAGTTTAGGGGCTAGCGGGAACATTCAGTACTTC.

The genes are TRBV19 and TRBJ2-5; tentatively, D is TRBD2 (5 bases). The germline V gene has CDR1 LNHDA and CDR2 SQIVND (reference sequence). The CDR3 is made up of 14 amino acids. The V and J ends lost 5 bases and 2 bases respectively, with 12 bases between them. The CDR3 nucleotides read TGTGCCAGTAGTCCCGTGAGGGATCAAGAGACCCAGTACTTC. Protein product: CASSPVRDQETQYF. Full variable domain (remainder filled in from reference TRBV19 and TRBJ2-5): DGGITQSPKYLFRKEGQNVTLSCEQNLNHDAMYWYRQDPGQGLRLIYYSQIVNDFQKGDIAEGYSVSREKKESFPLTVTSAQKNPTAFYLCASSPVRDQETQYFGPGTRLLVL.

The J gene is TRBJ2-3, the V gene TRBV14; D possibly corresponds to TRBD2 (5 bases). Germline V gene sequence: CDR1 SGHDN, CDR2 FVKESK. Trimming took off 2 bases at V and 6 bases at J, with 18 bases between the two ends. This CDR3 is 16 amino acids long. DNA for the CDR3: TGTGCCAGCAGCCAAAGGAAAACGGGAAGGGCGGATACGCAGTATTTT. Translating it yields CASSQRKTGRADTQYF.

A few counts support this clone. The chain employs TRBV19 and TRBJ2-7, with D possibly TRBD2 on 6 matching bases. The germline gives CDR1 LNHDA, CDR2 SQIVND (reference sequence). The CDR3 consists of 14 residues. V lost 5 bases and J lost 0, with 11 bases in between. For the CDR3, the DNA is TGTGCCAGTAGTCTGGGACTGACCTCCTACGAGCAGTACTTC. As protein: CASSLGLTSYEQYF.

DNA for the CDR3: TGTGCCAGCAGTTTCGGTGAGCAGTTCTTC. Protein sequence: CASSFGEQFF. The chain combines TRBV28 with TRBJ2-1; D remains ambiguous. The ends were cut back, 3 bases at V and 9 bases at J, with 3 bases in the middle. There are 10 residues in the CDR3. Germline CDR1 reads MDHEN; CDR2 reads SYDVKM.

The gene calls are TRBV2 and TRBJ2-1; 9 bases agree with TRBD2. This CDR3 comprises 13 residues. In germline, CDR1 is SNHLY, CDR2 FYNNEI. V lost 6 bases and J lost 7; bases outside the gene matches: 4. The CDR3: CASRTSGRNEQFF. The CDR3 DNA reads TGTGCCAGCAGGACTAGCGGACGGAATGAGCAGTTCTTC.

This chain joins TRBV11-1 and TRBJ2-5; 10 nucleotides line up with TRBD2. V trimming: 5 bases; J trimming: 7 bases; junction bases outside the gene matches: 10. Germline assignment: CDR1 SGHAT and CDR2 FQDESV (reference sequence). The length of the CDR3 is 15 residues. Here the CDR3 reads CASSPGTSAKWTQYF. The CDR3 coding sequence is TGTGCCAGCAGCCCCGGGACTAGCGCGAAGTGGACCCAGTACTTC.

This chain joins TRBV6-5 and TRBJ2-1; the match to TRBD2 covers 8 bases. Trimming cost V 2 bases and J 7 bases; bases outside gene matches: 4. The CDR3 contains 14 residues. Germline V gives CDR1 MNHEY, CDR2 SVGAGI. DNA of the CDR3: TGTGCCAGCAGTTACAGCGGGAGCCAAAATGAGCAGTTCTTC. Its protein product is CASSYSGSQNEQFF.

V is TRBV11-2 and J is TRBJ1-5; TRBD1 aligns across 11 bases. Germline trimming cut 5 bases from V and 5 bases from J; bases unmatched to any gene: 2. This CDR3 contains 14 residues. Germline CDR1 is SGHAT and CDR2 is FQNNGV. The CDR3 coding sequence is TGTGCCAGCAGCCGGGGACAGGGGGATCAGCCCCAGCATTTT. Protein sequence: CASSRGQGDQPQHF. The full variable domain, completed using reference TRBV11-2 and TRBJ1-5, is EAGVAQSPRYKIIEKRQSVAFWCNPISGHATLYWYQQILGQGPKLLIQFQNNGVVDDSQLPKDRFSAERLKGVDSTLKIQPAKLEDSAVYLCASSRGQGDQPQHFGDGTRLSIL.

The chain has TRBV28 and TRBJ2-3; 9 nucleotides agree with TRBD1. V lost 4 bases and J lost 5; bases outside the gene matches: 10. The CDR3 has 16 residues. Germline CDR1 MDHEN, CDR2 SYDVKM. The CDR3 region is CASSSAGTGTGDTQYF. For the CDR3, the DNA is TGTGCCAGCAGTTCCGCGGGGACAGGGACTGGAGATACGCAGTATTTT.

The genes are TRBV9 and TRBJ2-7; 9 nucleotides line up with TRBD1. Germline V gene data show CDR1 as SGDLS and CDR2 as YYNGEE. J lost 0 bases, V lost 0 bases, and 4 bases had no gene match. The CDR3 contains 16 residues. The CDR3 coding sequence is TGTGCCAGCAGCGTAGCAGGACAGGGGAGCTCCTACGAGCAGTACTTC. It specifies CASSVAGQGSSYEQYF.

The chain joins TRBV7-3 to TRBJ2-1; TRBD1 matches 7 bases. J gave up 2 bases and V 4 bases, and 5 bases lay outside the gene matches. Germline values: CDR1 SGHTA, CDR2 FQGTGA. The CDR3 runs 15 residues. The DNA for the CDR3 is TGTGCCAGCAGCTATGACAGGGTCACCTACAATGAGCAGTTCTTC. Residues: CASSYDRVTYNEQFF.

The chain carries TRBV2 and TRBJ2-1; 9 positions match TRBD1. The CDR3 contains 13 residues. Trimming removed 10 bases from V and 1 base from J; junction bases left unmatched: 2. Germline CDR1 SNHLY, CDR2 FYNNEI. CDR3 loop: CATGTGSYNEQFF. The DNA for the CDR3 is TGTGCCACCGGGACAGGGTCCTACAATGAGCAGTTCTTC. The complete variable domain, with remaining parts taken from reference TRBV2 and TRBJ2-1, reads EPEVTQTPSHQVTQMGQEVILRCVPISNHLYFYWYRQILGQKVEFLVSFYNNEISEKSEIFDDQFSVERPDGSNFTLKIRSTKLEDSAMYFCATGTGSYNEQFFGPGTRLTVL.

DNA of the CDR3: TGCGCCAGCAGCCTATGGGACAGGGTCACTGAAGCTTTCTTT. Amino acids: CASSLWDRVTEAFF. The chain links TRBV5-1 to TRBJ1-1; TRBD1 aligns across 9 bases. V shed 4 bases and J 4 bases; nucleotides not matched to a gene: 5. The V gene's germline CDR1 is SGHRS and CDR2 YFSETQ. The CDR3 totals 14 residues.